This record concerns one T cell receptor beta chain sequence. The antigen is not known. Primers for the PCR totalled 60 Vbeta and 13 Jbeta. Here immunoSEQ multiplex PCR was the method, and the copy in TCRdb shows in-frame clones only, minus some. The table lists under 250,000 clones, 65% to 80% of them singletons. The data stem from a study of cytomegalovirus exposure and HLA in healthy donors. V lost 6 bases and J lost 5; bases outside the gene matches: 12. CDR3 length: 15 amino acids. Germline lookup yields CDR1 SQVTM and CDR2 ANQGSEA. Regarding the study as a whole: With DRB1 most and HLA-C fewest, TCR association rates differed between HLA loci in a later analysis. CMV antigen specificity was confirmed in vitro for three CMV-associated chains.

The chain recombines TRBV29-1 with TRBJ2-1; 8 nucleotides align to TRBD1. The sample was PBMCs. The TCR sequence derives from a woman aged 25-40 years in good health and CMV-seropositive. CDR3 sequence reads: CSVRRPGGANNEQFF. CDR3 coding DNA: TGCAGCGTCCGACGGCCAGGGGGCGCCAACAATGAGCAGTTCTTC.